Listed below are T cell receptor beta chains from one sample, sequenced in a study of CD8 T cells in Susac syndrome. TCRdb independently ran MiXCR on the immunoSEQ multiplex PCR reads; one entry per CDR3 protein. The table shows about 120,000 distinct CDR3 sequences, with under 95% occurring only once. The sequenced sample was CD8+ T cells from PBMCs. The source of these receptors is a human donor in good health. CDR3s include the opening cysteine and the closing phenylalanine or tryptophan. Fields, in order: J gene, CDR3 length, D gene, V gene, CDR3 protein, CDR3 DNA. A D gene is named only where the DNA matches it firmly.

TRBJ2-1 | 14 | . | TRBV19 | CASRTGYLAGEQFF | TGTGCCAGTCGGACAGGGTATTTAGCGGGGGAGCAGTTCTTC
TRBJ2-1 | 13 | . | TRBV6-5 | CASGANLYNEQFF | TGTGCCAGCGGCGCAAACTTGTACAATGAGCAGTTCTTC
TRBJ1-6 | 14 | . | TRBV25-1 | CASQEGRANSPLHF | TGTGCCAGCCAGGAGGGACGAGCTAATTCACCCCTCCACTTT
TRBJ2-2 | 14 | . | TRBV6-2/TRBV6-3 | CASSSPANTGELFF | TGTGCCAGCAGCTCACCAGCGAACACCGGGGAGCTGTTTTTT
TRBJ2-1 | 17 | . | TRBV19 | CASRQQGRPPDRAEQFF | TGTGCCAGTAGGCAACAGGGTCGTCCACCCGATCGGGCTGAGCAGTTCTTC
TRBJ2-5 | 14 | TRBD1 | TRBV19 | CASRPGQRMETQYF | TGTGCCAGTAGGCCGGGACAGAGAATGGAGACCCAGTACTTC
TRBJ2-1 | 12 | . | TRBV7-3 | CASSLIGGKQFF | TGTGCCAGCAGCTTAATAGGGGGAAAGCAGTTCTTC
TRBJ2-1 | 14 | . | TRBV18 | CASSLTVSYNEQFF | TGTGCCAGCTCGCTAACCGTCTCCTACAATGAGCAGTTCTTC
TRBJ2-5 | 16 | . | TRBV19 | CASSPNAPGPRGTQYF | TGTGCCAGTAGTCCCAATGCTCCGGGACCCCGGGGGACCCAGTACTTC
TRBJ1-3 | 18 | TRBD1 | TRBV4-2 | CASSQSDRARRSGNTIYF | TGTGCCAGCAGCCAATCGGACAGGGCGCGCAGGAGTGGAAACACCATATATTTT
TRBJ2-2 | 13 | TRBD2 | TRBV29-1 | CSARRGATGELFF | TGCAGCGCCCGGCGGGGGGCGACCGGGGAGCTGTTTTTT
TRBJ2-5 | 15 | . | TRBV18 | CASSSLDSYSETQYF | TGTGCCAGCTCATCCCTAGACAGTTACTCAGAGACCCAGTACTTC
TRBJ2-7 | 12 | . | TRBV6-1 | CASSDWGEEQYF | TGTGCCAGCAGTGACTGGGGGGAGGAGCAGTACTTC
TRBJ2-2 | 14 | . | TRBV4-3 | CASSQDRRAGELFF | TGCGCCAGCAGCCAAGATAGGAGGGCCGGGGAGCTGTTTTTT